One and the same sample provided the 8 T cell receptor beta chains below, sequenced in a study of blood T cell repertoires in COVID-19. Measured with immunoSEQ multiplex PCR; TCRdb has only the in-frame clones, and not every one. The sample includes tens of thousands of clones, more than 75% of them seen just once. Sequencing was done on a sample of peripheral blood. The receptors come from a human donor in a cohort sampled during active COVID-19.

This clone was seen only a few times. CDR3 nucleotides: TGTGCCAGCAACCAGGGGGGGGAGCAGTACTTC. Translated: CASNQGGEQYF. The J gene is TRBJ2-7, the V gene TRBV3-1 (or the pseudogene TRBV3-2); D may match TRBD1 or TRBD2 (7 bases each). From germline, CDR1 is LGHDT and CDR2 YNNKEL (reference sequence). Trimming shortened V by 7 bases and J by 7 bases, and 11 bases separated the two germline ends. This CDR3 spans 11 amino acids.

This chain connects TRBV4-1 to TRBJ2-7, with 11 bases identical to TRBD1. The CDR3 loop spans 15 amino acids. V lost 1 base, J lost 3 bases, and 2 bases stayed unmatched. The germline V gene has CDR1 MGHRA and CDR2 YSYEKL. The CDR3 region is CASSQGTGGLYEQYF. The CDR3 DNA reads as TGCGCCAGCAGCCAAGGGACAGGGGGCCTCTACGAGCAGTACTTC.

This chain uses TRBV28 with TRBJ1-4, with D perhaps matching TRBD1 (6 bases). Per germline, CDR1 MDHEN and CDR2 SYDVKM. With 6 bases removed from V and 8 bases from J, the gap between germline ends came to 16 bases. The CDR3 runs 14 residues. The CDR3 spells CASSQGGPQEKLFF. The CDR3, as DNA: TGTGCCAGCAGCCAAGGGGGACCCCAGGAAAAACTGTTTTTT.

The V gene is TRBV6-5, the J gene TRBJ1-1; D remains ambiguous. Germline lookup yields CDR1 MNHEY and CDR2 SVGAGI. This CDR3 is 15 amino acids long. V lost 2 bases to trimming and J lost 4 bases, with 14 bases between them. The CDR3 protein is CASSYDPLWATEAFF. In DNA form, the CDR3 reads TGTGCCAGCAGTTACGATCCCCTCTGGGCCACTGAAGCTTTCTTT.

This clone has a handful of counts. The chain uses TRBV25-1 and TRBJ2-3, with 8 positions matching TRBD2. The CDR3 runs to 16 residues. Germline V CDR1 and CDR2: MGHDK, SYGVNS. V was clipped by 3 bases and J by 5 bases; unmatched bases: 10. DNA of the CDR3: TGTGCCAGCAGTGATACGAAGCGGGGGCGGGGAGATACGCAGTATTTT. As protein: CASSDTKRGRGDTQYF.

The chain recombines TRBV12-3 or TRBV12-4 with TRBJ1-1; 7 bases align to TRBD1. Unmatched junction bases numbered 5, after V lost 3 bases and J lost 7 bases. The CDR3 contains 13 residues. The CDR3 sequence: CASSFGTAYEAFF. The CDR3 DNA sequence: TGTGCCAGCAGTTTCGGGACAGCCTATGAAGCTTTCTTT.

The chain couples TRBV28 to TRBJ2-7, with TRBD2 matching over 10 bases. Germline V gene lookup returns CDR1 MDHEN and CDR2 SYDVKM. The CDR3 is made up of 15 amino acids. J gave up 1 base and V 6 bases, and 6 bases lay outside the gene matches. The CDR3 nucleotides read TGTGCCAGCAGCTCCCCTAGCGGGGGATCCTACGAGCAGTACTTC. It codes for CASSSPSGGSYEQYF.

The rearrangement uses TRBV12-3 or TRBV12-4 and TRBJ2-5, with D unclear. This CDR3 region has 11 residues. The germline V and J ends were trimmed by 6 bases and 3 bases, with 5 bases remaining between them. CDR3 sequence (DNA): TGTGCCAGCAGCCCGGAAGAGACCCAGTACTTC. Translating it yields CASSPEETQYF.